This T cell receptor beta chain was captured in a study of early stage breast cancer tumors. The repertoire was sequenced with immunoSEQ multiplex PCR; TCRdb's copy has only in-frame clones and lacks some. Of about 53,000 clones in the sample, around 90% were seen once. The CDR3 is 11 amino acids. V was clipped by 1 base and J by 6 bases, with 6 bases between them. From germline, CDR1 is GTSNPN and CDR2 SVGIG (reference sequence). Sequenced input: blood. The chain employs TRBV30 and TRBJ2-5, with D unclear. This sequence was found in a person aged 70 to 85 with breast cancer. The CDR3, as DNA: TGTGCCTGGAGTGCTACCCAGACCCAGTACTTC. This translates into CAWSATQTQYF.